These 32 T cell receptor beta chains were all obtained from the same sample, sequenced in a study. The protocol was immunoSEQ multiplex PCR, while the TCRdb copy is restricted to in-frame clones and leaves out a portion. Of about 68,000 clones listed, about 93% are singletons. Sequenced sample: PBMCs. These receptors all come from a man between 35 and 55 years old with rheumatoid arthritis.

The chain is built from TRBV5-1 and TRBJ2-7; no clear D gene. Looked up from germline, CDR1 is SGHRS and CDR2 is YFSETQ. V lost 4 bases and J 6 bases, leaving 11 bases between the germline ends. The CDR3 loop spans 12 amino acids. CDR3 DNA: TGCGCCAGCAGCGGTACATCACTCGAGCAGTACTTC. It is translated as CASSGTSLEQYF.

V gene TRBV30 combines with J gene TRBJ2-7, with D unclear. CDR1 and CDR2 (germline): GTSNPN, SVGIG (reference sequence). Trimming pared 4 bases from V and 5 bases from J, leaving 15 bases between. CDR3 size: 13 residues. CDR3 sequence: CAWTPFAGDEQYF. Written as DNA, the CDR3 is TGTGCCTGGACCCCCTTTGCCGGTGACGAGCAGTACTTC.

The CDR3 DNA is TGTGCCAGCAGCCAACAGACCGACTATGGCTACACCTTC. Its translation: CASSQQTDYGYTF. The V call is TRBV28, the J call TRBJ1-2; D is ambiguous. This CDR3 contains 13 residues. V lost 6 bases and J lost 3, with 11 bases in between. Germline loops: CDR1 MDHEN, CDR2 SYDVKM.

This chain joins TRBV18 and TRBJ1-4, with D perhaps matching TRBD1 (6 bases). Trimming left V 0 bases short and J 8 bases short, with 13 bases between. The CDR3 covers 15 residues. The germline CDR1 and CDR2 sequences are KGHSH and LQKENI. Here the CDR3 reads CASSPPEGVKEKLFF. CDR3 bases: TGTGCCAGCTCACCACCGGAGGGGGTGAAAGAAAAACTGTTTTTT.

The chain couples TRBV10-3 to TRBJ2-3, with 14 bases fitting TRBD2. With 2 bases clipped from V and 3 bases from J, the junction kept 1 base outside the gene matches. CDR3 length equals 16 residues. Germline CDR1 reads ENHRY; CDR2 reads SYGVKD. The CDR3 DNA reads as TGTGCCATCAGTGAGGGGACTAGCGGGAGTACAGATACGCAGTATTTT. Translated: CAISEGTSGSTDTQYF.

This chain connects TRBV6-2 or TRBV6-3 to TRBJ2-7; D is undetermined. Trimming removed 2 bases at V and 0 bases at J, with 8 bases between. There are 14 residues in the CDR3. Germline loops: CDR1 MNHEY, CDR2 SVGEGT. This CDR3 is CASSYDGASYEQYF. The CDR3 coding sequence is TGTGCCAGCAGTTACGACGGCGCCTCCTACGAGCAGTACTTC.

This chain links TRBV9 with TRBJ1-2, with D unclear. Trimming pared 4 bases from V and 4 bases from J, leaving 11 bases between. The CDR3 covers 13 residues. Germline V gene sequence: CDR1 SGDLS, CDR2 YYNGEE. The CDR3 is CASSPYYSYGYTF. DNA for the CDR3: TGTGCCAGCAGCCCCTACTATAGCTATGGCTACACCTTC. The variable domain in full, with the rest retrieved from reference TRBV9 and TRBJ1-2, is DSGVTQTPKHLITATGQRVTLRCSPRSGDLSVYWYQQSLDQGLQFLIQYYNGEERAKGNILERFSAQQFPDLHSELNLSSLELGDSALYFCASSPYYSYGYTFGSGTRLTVV.

The CDR3: CASSLFGQYNQPQHF. The DNA of the CDR3 is TGTGCCAGCAGTTTATTCGGACAGTACAATCAGCCCCAGCATTTT. This chain uses TRBV27 with TRBJ1-5; possibly TRBD1 for D (6 bases). CDR1 and CDR2 (germline): MNHEY, SMNVEV (reference sequence). The V and J ends lost 1 base and 3 bases respectively, with 10 bases between them. This CDR3 is built from 15 residues.

The V call is TRBV6-5, the J call TRBJ1-5, with TRBD1 matching 8 bases. Germline V gene lookup returns CDR1 MNHEY and CDR2 SVGAGI. Trimming removed 8 bases from V and 1 base from J; junction bases left unmatched: 4. The CDR3 sequence is 14 residues long. CDR3 sequence reads: CASHTGGSNQPQHF. For the CDR3, the DNA is TGTGCCAGCCACACAGGGGGGAGCAATCAGCCCCAGCATTTT.

Here the CDR3 reads CASSIGTGGLSNQPQHF. The CDR3 nucleotides are TGTGCCAGTAGTATAGGAACAGGGGGCTTGAGCAATCAGCCCCAGCATTTT. The J gene is TRBJ1-5, the V gene TRBV19, with 9 bases identical to TRBD1. Trimming at V came to 1 base and at J to 1 base, leaving 5 bases not matched to a gene. The CDR3 is 17 amino acids. Germline-derived CDR1 and CDR2 are LNHDA and SQIVND (reference sequence).

The CDR3 here is CASSPRTSGYTQYF. As DNA, the CDR3 is TGTGCCAGCAGTCCCCGGACTAGCGGTTATACGCAGTATTTT. The chain carries TRBV6-5 and TRBJ2-3; 10 positions agree with TRBD2. Germline lookup yields CDR1 MNHEY and CDR2 SVGAGI. This CDR3 is 14 amino acids long. Trimming took 5 bases from V and 7 from J; bases not matched to a gene: 6.

The gene calls are TRBV19 and TRBJ1-1; D gene uncertain. The V and J ends lost 5 bases and 1 base respectively, with 14 bases between them. Looked up from germline, CDR1 is LNHDA and CDR2 is SQIVND (reference sequence). The length of the CDR3 is 15 residues. As DNA, the CDR3 is TGTGCCAGTAGTCCCTATGCAGGCGCGAACACTGAAGCTTTCTTT. The encoded protein is CASSPYAGANTEAFF.

This sequence joins TRBV7-2 and TRBJ2-1; TRBD1 aligns across 7 bases. Looked up from germline, CDR1 is SGHTA and CDR2 is FQGNSA. V trimming: 3 bases; J trimming: 8 bases; junction bases outside the gene matches: 4. This CDR3 has 13 amino acids. CDR3 protein: CASSFTGADEQFF. CDR3 coding DNA: TGTGCCAGCAGCTTTACAGGGGCCGATGAGCAGTTCTTC. Combining the CDR3 with reference TRBV7-2 and TRBJ2-1 gives the whole variable domain GAGVSQSPSNKVTEKGKDVELRCDPISGHTALYWYRQSLGQGLEFLIYFQGNSAPDKSGLPSDRFSAERTGGSVSTLTIQRTQQEDSAVYLCASSFTGADEQFFGPGTRLTVL.

This chain uses TRBV18 with TRBJ1-2; possible D gene TRBD1, 6 bases. Trimming removed 3 bases from V and 4 bases from J, with 12 bases in between. This CDR3 comprises 14 residues. Germline V gene sequence: CDR1 KGHSH, CDR2 LQKENI. The chain's CDR3 is CASSPPGESYGYTF. For the CDR3, the DNA is TGTGCCAGCTCACCTCCAGGGGAAAGCTATGGCTACACCTTC.

The genes are TRBV28 and TRBJ1-5; D gene unclear. This CDR3 has 14 residues. Germline loops: CDR1 MDHEN, CDR2 SYDVKM. V was clipped by 3 bases and J by 9 bases, with 15 bases between them. CDR3: CASSLMGERAPQHF. The CDR3, as DNA: TGTGCCAGCAGTTTGATGGGTGAGAGGGCGCCCCAGCATTTT.

V usage is TRBV11-2 and J usage is TRBJ1-2; TRBD1 is a possible D gene (5 bases). Trimming stripped 3 bases from V and 2 bases from J, with 10 bases between. Germline CDR1 and CDR2: SGHAT and FQNNGV. The CDR3 totals 14 residues. The CDR3 DNA reads TGTGCCAGCAGCTTGACAGATTTCAACTATGGCTACACCTTC. Translation: CASSLTDFNYGYTF.

The chain is built from TRBV11-2 and TRBJ2-7, with D perhaps TRBD1 or TRBD2 (7 bases each). V was cut by 5 bases and J by 6 bases, with 20 bases left in between. This CDR3 is 15 amino acids long. Germline CDR1 SGHAT, CDR2 FQNNGV. CDR3 in amino acids: CASSDPTGSGGEQYF. CDR3 in DNA: TGTGCCAGCAGCGACCCGACAGGGTCGGGGGGCGAGCAGTACTTC.

This chain joins TRBV19 and TRBJ1-5, with 8 bases matching TRBD1. The V gene's germline CDR1 is LNHDA and CDR2 SQIVND (reference sequence). The ends lost 5 bases at V and 4 bases at J; junction bases unmatched: 7. This CDR3 contains 15 residues. The CDR3 region has the DNA TGTGCCAGTAGTTTTGGACAGGGAGGAAATCAGCCCCAGCATTTT. Its translation is CASSFGQGGNQPQHF.

V and J are TRBV27 and TRBJ1-2; possible D gene TRBD1, 5 bases. Germline V lookup: CDR1 MNHEY, CDR2 SMNVEV (reference sequence). Trimming shortened V by 4 bases and J by 1 base, and 13 bases separated the two germline ends. The CDR3 totals 15 residues. CDR3 region: CASSSKTDSNYGYTF. DNA of the CDR3: TGTGCCAGCAGTTCAAAGACAGATAGTAACTATGGCTACACCTTC.

The V gene is TRBV5-5, the J gene TRBJ2-1; D is unresolved. CDR3 length: 12 residues. V lost 4 bases and J lost 7, with 9 bases in between. The V gene's germline CDR1 is SGHKS and CDR2 YYEKEE (reference sequence). CDR3 in amino acids: CASSPQGNEQFF. The CDR3, as DNA: TGTGCCAGCAGCCCTCAAGGTAATGAGCAGTTCTTC.

This sequence joins TRBV5-1 and TRBJ1-6; 9 bases align to TRBD1. J gave up 10 bases and V 4 bases, and 9 bases lay outside the gene matches. The CDR3 is 15 amino acids. The germline CDR1 and CDR2 sequences are SGHRS and YFSETQ. The CDR3 coding sequence is TGCGCCAGCAGCCTGGGACAGGGAACAAGATCACCCCTCCACTTT. It yields the protein CASSLGQGTRSPLHF.

The chain uses TRBV11-2 and TRBJ1-1; unclear D gene. CDR3 length: 12 amino acids. V lost 7 bases and J 3 bases, leaving 9 bases between the germline ends. Germline V lookup: CDR1 SGHAT, CDR2 FQNNGV. CDR3 sequence reads: CASTRRYTEAFF. The DNA for the CDR3 is TGTGCCAGCACTAGGAGGTACACTGAAGCTTTCTTT.

This chain links TRBV5-8 with TRBJ2-1; possibly TRBD2 for D (5 bases). There are 16 residues in the CDR3. Trimming stripped 4 bases from V and 9 bases from J, with 23 bases between. Germline V gene sequence: CDR1 SGHTS, CDR2 YDEGEE. The CDR3 DNA reads TGTGCCAGCAGCGCGACGTCGACTATAGGGCCCCTTGAGCAGTTCTTC. Translation: CASSATSTIGPLEQFF.

The V gene is TRBV19, the J gene TRBJ2-1, with 9 bases lining up with TRBD1. The J segment lost 8 bases and the V segment lost 5 bases, leaving 4 bases of the junction unmatched. Per germline, CDR1 LNHDA and CDR2 SQIVND (reference sequence). This CDR3 contains 13 residues. This CDR3 reads CASSFRDRDEQFF. CDR3 bases: TGTGCCAGTAGTTTCAGGGACAGGGATGAGCAGTTCTTC.

J is TRBJ1-1 and V is TRBV4-1; TRBD1 is a possible D gene (6 bases). The CDR3 has 14 residues. V lost 5 bases and J lost 0, with 10 bases in between. The germline V gene has CDR1 MGHRA and CDR2 YSYEKL. In nucleotides, the CDR3 is TGCGCCAGCAGCAGGACAGCGATGAACACTGAAGCTTTCTTT. It specifies CASSRTAMNTEAFF.

This chain uses TRBV7-3 with TRBJ2-3, with 7 bases matching TRBD2. This CDR3 is 17 amino acids long. Germline CDR1 reads SGHTA; CDR2 reads FQGTGA. The V segment lost 4 bases and the J segment 1 base; nucleotides outside the gene matches: 11. CDR3 DNA: TGTGCCAGCAGCTCCCAACTAGCGCCTGGGCGCACAGATACGCAGTATTTT. It codes for CASSSQLAPGRTDTQYF.

This chain uses TRBV6-5 with TRBJ1-1; TRBD1 matches at 8 bases. Germline trimming cut 6 bases from V and 6 bases from J; bases unmatched to any gene: 3. Looked up from germline, CDR1 is MNHEY and CDR2 is SVGAGI. The CDR3 is 12 amino acids. The CDR3 bases are TGTGCCAGCAGGTACAGGGGGGCTGAAGCTTTCTTT. Protein: CASRYRGAEAFF.

The count of this clone is one. The V gene is TRBV9, the J gene TRBJ1-1; 9 bases align to TRBD1. The V and J ends lost 2 bases and 0 bases, in that order; junction bases with no gene match: 8. CDR1 is SGDLS and CDR2 is YYNGEE in the germline V gene. This CDR3 has 17 amino acids. This CDR3 reads CASSVVGQGSMNTEAFF. CDR3 DNA: TGTGCCAGCAGCGTGGTGGGACAGGGATCCATGAACACTGAAGCTTTCTTT. The complete variable domain, with remaining parts taken from reference TRBV9 and TRBJ1-1, reads DSGVTQTPKHLITATGQRVTLRCSPRSGDLSVYWYQQSLDQGLQFLIQYYNGEERAKGNILERFSAQQFPDLHSELNLSSLELGDSALYFCASSVVGQGSMNTEAFFGQGTRLTVV.

The chain links TRBV19 to TRBJ1-5; weak D call: TRBD1 (6 bases). V lost 3 bases, J lost 2 bases, and 17 bases lay in between. The CDR3 runs to 17 residues. Germline V CDR1 and CDR2: LNHDA, SQIVND (reference sequence). The CDR3 loop is CASSMIRRGVGNQPQHF. The CDR3 DNA reads as TGTGCCAGTAGTATGATAAGGAGGGGGGTCGGCAATCAGCCCCAGCATTTT.

The chain couples TRBV7-3 to TRBJ1-1, with 8 bases that match TRBD1. The CDR3 runs 16 residues. The junction had 4 bases not matched to a gene; V was cut back by 0 bases and J by 1 base. CDR1 and CDR2 from the germline V gene are SGHTA and FQGTGA. CDR3 residues: CASSLTAQGANTEAFF. The CDR3 bases are TGTGCCAGCAGCTTAACGGCCCAGGGGGCGAACACTGAAGCTTTCTTT.

The gene calls are TRBV27 and TRBJ1-1; 7 bases align to TRBD1. The V and J ends lost 2 bases and 7 bases, in that order; junction bases with no gene match: 7. The germline V gene encodes CDR1 MNHEY and CDR2 SMNVEV (reference sequence). The CDR3 extends over 14 amino acids. CDR3 region: CASSLQGDFGEAFF. CDR3 DNA: TGTGCCAGCAGTTTACAGGGGGATTTTGGTGAAGCTTTCTTT.

This clone was counted a single time. This rearrangement joins TRBV18 to TRBJ2-1; the D gene could be TRBD1 or TRBD2 (6 bases each). The V gene's germline CDR1 is KGHSH and CDR2 LQKENI. V dropped 3 bases and J dropped 6 bases, with 18 bases sitting between them. The CDR3 is 16 amino acids. This chain's CDR3 is CASSPRTGYGGNEQFF. The CDR3 DNA is TGTGCCAGCTCACCCCGAACAGGGTACGGGGGCAATGAGCAGTTCTTC. Complete variable domain (other parts from reference TRBV18 and TRBJ2-1): NAGVMQNPRHLVRRRGQEARLRCSPMKGHSHVYWYRQLPEEGLKFMVYLQKENIIDESGMPKERFSAEFPKEGPSILRIQQVVRGDSAAYFCASSPRTGYGGNEQFFGPGTRLTVL.